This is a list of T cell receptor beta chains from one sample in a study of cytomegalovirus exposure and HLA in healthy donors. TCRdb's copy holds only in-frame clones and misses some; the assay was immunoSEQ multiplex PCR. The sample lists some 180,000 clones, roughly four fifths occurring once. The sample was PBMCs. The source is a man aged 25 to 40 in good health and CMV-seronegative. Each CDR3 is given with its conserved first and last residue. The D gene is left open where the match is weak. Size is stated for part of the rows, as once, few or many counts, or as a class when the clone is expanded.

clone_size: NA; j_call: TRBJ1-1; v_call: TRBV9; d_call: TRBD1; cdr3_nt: TGTGCCAGCAACAGGGGACGGCTGAACACTGAAGCTTTCTTT; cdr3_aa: CASNRGRLNTEAFF
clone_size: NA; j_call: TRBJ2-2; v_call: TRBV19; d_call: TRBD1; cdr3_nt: TGTGCCAGTAACCGACAGGGAGAGTTTCCCGGGGAGCTGTTTTTT; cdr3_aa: CASNRQGEFPGELFF
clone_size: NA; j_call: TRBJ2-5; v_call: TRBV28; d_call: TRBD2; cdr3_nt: TGTGCCGGCAGCGGGGGGTACCAAGAGACCCAGTACTTC; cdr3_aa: CAGSGGYQETQYF
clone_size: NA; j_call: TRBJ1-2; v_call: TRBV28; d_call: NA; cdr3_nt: TGTGCCAGCAGTGAATCTAACGGACTCGCCCGCTATGGCTACACCTTC; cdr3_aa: CASSESNGLARYGYTF
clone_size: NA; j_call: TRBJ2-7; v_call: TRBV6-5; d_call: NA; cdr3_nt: TGTGCCAGCAGTTGGAACGGCGGGGAATACGAGCAGTACTTC; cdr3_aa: CASSWNGGEYEQYF
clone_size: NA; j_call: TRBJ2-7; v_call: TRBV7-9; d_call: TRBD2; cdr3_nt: TGTGCCAGCAGCTTAGCGGGACTAGCGAGGGCTTCCTACGAGCAGTACTTC; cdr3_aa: CASSLAGLARASYEQYF
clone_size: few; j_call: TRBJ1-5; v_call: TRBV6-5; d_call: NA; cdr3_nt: TGTGCCAGCCGCCCGGCTAGATTTGATCAGCCCCAGCATTTT; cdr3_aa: CASRPARFDQPQHF
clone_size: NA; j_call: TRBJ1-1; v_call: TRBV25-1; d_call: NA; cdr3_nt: TGTGCCAGCAGTGCAGGTAACACTGAAGCTTTCTTT; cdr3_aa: CASSAGNTEAFF
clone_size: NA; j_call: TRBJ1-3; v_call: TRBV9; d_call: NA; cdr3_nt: TGTGCCAGCAGCGCATCGGGACTCCGGGGCTCTGGAAACACCATATATTTT; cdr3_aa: CASSASGLRGSGNTIYF
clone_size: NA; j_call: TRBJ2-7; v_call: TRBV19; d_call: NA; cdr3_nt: TGTGCCAGTAGTCGTAAAGGAGGTGAAAACGAGCAGTACTTC; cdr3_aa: CASSRKGGENEQYF
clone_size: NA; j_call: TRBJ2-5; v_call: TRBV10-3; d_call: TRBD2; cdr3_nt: TGTGCCATCAGTGAGTCGGAAATAGCGGGAGGAGAGACCCAGTACTTC; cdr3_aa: CAISESEIAGGETQYF
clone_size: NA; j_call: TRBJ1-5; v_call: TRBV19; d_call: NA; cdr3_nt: TGTGCCAGTAGGCCGACAGCCCATCAGCCCCAGCATTTT; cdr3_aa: CASRPTAHQPQHF
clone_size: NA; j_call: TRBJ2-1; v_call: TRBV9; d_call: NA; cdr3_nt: TGTGCCAGCAGCGTATCGGGGTTTCGATACAATGAGCAGTTCTTC; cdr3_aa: CASSVSGFRYNEQFF
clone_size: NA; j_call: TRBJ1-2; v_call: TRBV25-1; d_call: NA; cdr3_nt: TGTGCCAGCAGTGCTTCCCTAGGGCCAGGGGCGTATGGCTACACCTTC; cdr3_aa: CASSASLGPGAYGYTF
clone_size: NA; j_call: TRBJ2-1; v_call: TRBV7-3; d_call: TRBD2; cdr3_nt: TGTGCCAGCAGCTATGGGACTAGCGGGAGAATTGAGCAGTTCTTC; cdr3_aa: CASSYGTSGRIEQFF
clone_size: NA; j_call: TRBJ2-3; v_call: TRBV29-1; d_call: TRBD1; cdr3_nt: TGCAGCGTCAGACAGGGATTCACAGATACGCAGTATTTT; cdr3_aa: CSVRQGFTDTQYF
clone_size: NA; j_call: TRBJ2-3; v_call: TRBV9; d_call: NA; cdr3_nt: TGTGCCAGCAGCTTCAGCGGGTCTAGCACAGATACGCAGTATTTT; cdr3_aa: CASSFSGSSTDTQYF
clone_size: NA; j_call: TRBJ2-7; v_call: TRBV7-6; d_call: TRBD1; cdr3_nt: TGTGCCAGCAGCTTAGGGACAGGGGCCTACGAGCAGTACTTC; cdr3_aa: CASSLGTGAYEQYF
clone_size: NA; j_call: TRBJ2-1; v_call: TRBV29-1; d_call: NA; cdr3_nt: TGCAGCGGGGGCCTCATCACCTACAATGAGCAGTTCTTC; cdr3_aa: CSGGLITYNEQFF
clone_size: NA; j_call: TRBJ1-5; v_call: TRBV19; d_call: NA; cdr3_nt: TGTGCCAGTAGTATGCAGAGCAATCAGCCCCAGCATTTT; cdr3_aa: CASSMQSNQPQHF
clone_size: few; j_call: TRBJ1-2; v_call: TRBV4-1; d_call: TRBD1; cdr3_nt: TGCGCCAGCAGCCAAGGAGCCAGGGGGCGCGTTAACTATGGCTACACCTTC; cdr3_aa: CASSQGARGRVNYGYTF
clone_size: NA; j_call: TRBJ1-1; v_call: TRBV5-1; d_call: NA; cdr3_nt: TGCGCCAGCAGTGATCAGGGTAACACTGAAGCTTTCTTT; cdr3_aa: CASSDQGNTEAFF
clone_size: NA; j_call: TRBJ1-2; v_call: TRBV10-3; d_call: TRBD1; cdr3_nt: TGTGCCATCAGTACACCCCGAGGGGACGGGACAGGTTATAGAGGCTACACCTTC; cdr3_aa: CAISTPRGDGTGYRGYTF
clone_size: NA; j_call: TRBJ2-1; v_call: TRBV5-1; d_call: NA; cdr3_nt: TGCGCCAGCAGCTTGGTTGCAGGAAGTGGTTACAATGAGCAGTTCTTC; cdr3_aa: CASSLVAGSGYNEQFF
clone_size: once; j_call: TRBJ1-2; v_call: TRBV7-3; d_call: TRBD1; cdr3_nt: TGTGCCAGCAGCCCAAGTGGGGGGACAGGAGACGGCTACACCTTC; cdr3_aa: CASSPSGGTGDGYTF
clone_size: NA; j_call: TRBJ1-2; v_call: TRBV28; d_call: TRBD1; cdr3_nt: TGTGCCAGCAGTCTTACAGGGGGCGCGGGTGGCTACACCTTC; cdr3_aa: CASSLTGGAGGYTF
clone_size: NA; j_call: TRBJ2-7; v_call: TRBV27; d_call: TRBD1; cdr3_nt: TGTGCCAGCGGACAGGGTTTTTCCGAGCAGTACTTC; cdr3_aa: CASGQGFSEQYF
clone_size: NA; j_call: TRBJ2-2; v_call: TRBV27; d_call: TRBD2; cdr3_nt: TGTGCCAGCAGCCGGAGGACTAGCGGGAGGAGGAACACCGGGGAGCTGTTTTTT; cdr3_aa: CASSRRTSGRRNTGELFF
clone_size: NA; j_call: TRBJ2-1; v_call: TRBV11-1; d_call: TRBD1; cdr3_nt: TGTGCCAGCAGCCAGCGACGGGACAGGATCTACAATGAGCAGTTCTTC; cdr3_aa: CASSQRRDRIYNEQFF
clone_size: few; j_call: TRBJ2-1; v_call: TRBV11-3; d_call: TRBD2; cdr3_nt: TGTGCCAGCAGCTTAGGTGGACTAGCGGGTCCCTCCTACAATGAGCAGTTCTTC; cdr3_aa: CASSLGGLAGPSYNEQFF
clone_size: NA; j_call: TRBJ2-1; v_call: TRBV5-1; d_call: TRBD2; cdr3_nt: TGCGCCAGCGGGCGTCTAACGGGAGGTTACAATGAGCAGTTCTTC; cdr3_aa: CASGRLTGGYNEQFF
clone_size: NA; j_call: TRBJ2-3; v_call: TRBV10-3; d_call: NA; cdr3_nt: TGTGCCATCAGGCCGCGGGACAGCGCCGGAGATACGCAGTATTTT; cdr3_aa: CAIRPRDSAGDTQYF
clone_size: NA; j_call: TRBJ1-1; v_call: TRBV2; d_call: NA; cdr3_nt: TGTGCCAGACTGGGAGAGGGGAACACTGAAGCTTTCTTT; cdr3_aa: CARLGEGNTEAFF
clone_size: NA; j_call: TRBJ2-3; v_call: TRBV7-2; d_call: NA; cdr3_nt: TGTGCCAGCAGCGGTTGGGCTAGCGGGACAGGTGTTGATACGCAGTATTTT; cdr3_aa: CASSGWASGTGVDTQYF
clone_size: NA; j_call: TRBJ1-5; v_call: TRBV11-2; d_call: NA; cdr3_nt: TGTGCCAGCAGCTTGGGCGGGTACGATAGCAATCAGCCCCAGCATTTT; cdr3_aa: CASSLGGYDSNQPQHF
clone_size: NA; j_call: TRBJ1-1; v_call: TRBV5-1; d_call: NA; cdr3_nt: TGCGCCAGCAGCTTGCTTGTCCCTGGGAGGACTGAAGCTTTCTTT; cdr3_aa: CASSLLVPGRTEAFF
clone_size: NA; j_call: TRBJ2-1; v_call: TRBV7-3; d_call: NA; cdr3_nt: TGTGCCAGCAGCTTATTAACTAGCTCCTACAATGAGCAGTTCTTC; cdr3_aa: CASSLLTSSYNEQFF
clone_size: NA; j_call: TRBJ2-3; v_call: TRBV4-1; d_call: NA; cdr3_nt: TGCGCCAGCAGCGAGGGGTCGGGAGCTGATACGCAGTATTTT; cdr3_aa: CASSEGSGADTQYF
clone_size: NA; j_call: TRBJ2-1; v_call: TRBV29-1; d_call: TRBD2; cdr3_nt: TGCAGCGCTAGCGGGAGCTCCTACAATGAGCAGTTCTTC; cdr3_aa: CSASGSSYNEQFF
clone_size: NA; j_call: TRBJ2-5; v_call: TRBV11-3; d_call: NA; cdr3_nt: TGTGCCAGCAGCCCGAACAAGCAAGAGACCCAGTACTTC; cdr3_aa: CASSPNKQETQYF
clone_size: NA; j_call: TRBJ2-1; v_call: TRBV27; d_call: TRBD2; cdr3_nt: TGTGCCAGCAGTCCAATCCCTCTAGCGGGAGTTTTTAGTGAGCAGTTCTTC; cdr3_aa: CASSPIPLAGVFSEQFF
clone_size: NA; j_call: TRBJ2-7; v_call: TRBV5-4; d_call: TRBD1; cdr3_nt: TGTGCCAGCAGCTACACCGGGACAGAGTACGAGCAGTACTTC; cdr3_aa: CASSYTGTEYEQYF
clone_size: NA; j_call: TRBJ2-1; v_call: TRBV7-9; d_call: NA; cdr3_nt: TGTGCCAGCGGTCAGTATGAGCAGTTCTTC; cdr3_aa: CASGQYEQFF
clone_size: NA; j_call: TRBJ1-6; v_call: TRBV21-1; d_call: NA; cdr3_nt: TGTGCCAGCAGCTACAGGGCAGGTTCTTATAATTCACCCCTCCACTTT; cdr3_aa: CASSYRAGSYNSPLHF
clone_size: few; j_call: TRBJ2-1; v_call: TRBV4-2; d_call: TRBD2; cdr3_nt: TGTGCCAGCAGCCAAGAATTAGCGGGTAATGAGCAGTTCTTC; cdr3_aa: CASSQELAGNEQFF
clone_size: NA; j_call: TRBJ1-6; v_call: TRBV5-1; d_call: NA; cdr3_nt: TGCGCCAGCAGCTTGGATGGTAGAGTACATAATTCACCCCTCCACTTT; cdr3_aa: CASSLDGRVHNSPLHF
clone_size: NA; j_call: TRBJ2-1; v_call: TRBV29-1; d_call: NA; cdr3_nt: TGCAGCGTTGAATACCCGAGAGTCAATGAGCAGTTCTTC; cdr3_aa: CSVEYPRVNEQFF
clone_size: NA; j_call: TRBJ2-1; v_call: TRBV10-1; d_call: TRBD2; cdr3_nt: TGCGCCAGCAGTGAGGGGCTAGCGGGTTACAATGAGCAGTTCTTC; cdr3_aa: CASSEGLAGYNEQFF
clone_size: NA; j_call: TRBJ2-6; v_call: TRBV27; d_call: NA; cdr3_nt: TGTGCCACCCTCTCTGGGGCCAACGTCCTGACTTTC; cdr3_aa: CATLSGANVLTF
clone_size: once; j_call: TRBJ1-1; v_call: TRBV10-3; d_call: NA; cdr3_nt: TGTGCCATCATGGGCCAACAGGGTACTGAAGCTTTCTTT; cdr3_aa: CAIMGQQGTEAFF
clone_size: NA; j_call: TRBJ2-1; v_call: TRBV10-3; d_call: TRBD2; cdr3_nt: TGTGCCATCAGTCGAGATACTAGCGGGAGTAGGAATGAGCAGTTCTTC; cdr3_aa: CAISRDTSGSRNEQFF
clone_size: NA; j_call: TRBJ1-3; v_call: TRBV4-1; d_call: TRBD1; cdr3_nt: TGCGCCAGCGAGAGGGGGACAGGCCCACCTGGAAACACCATATATTTT; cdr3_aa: CASERGTGPPGNTIYF
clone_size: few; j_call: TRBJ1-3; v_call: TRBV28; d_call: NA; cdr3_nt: TGTGCCAGCAGTTTCGCAGGGGTAGTTGGTGGAAACACCATATATTTT; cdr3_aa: CASSFAGVVGGNTIYF
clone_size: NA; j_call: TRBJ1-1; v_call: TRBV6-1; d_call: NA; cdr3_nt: TGTGCCAGCACAGGGTTTTCCCTAAACACTGAAGCTTTCTTT; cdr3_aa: CASTGFSLNTEAFF
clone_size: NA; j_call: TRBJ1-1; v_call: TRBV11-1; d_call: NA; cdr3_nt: TGTGCCAGCAGCTTCCGTCGACAGACGAACACTGAAGCTTTCTTT; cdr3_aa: CASSFRRQTNTEAFF